This T cell receptor (beta chain) derives from a study of T cell changes during pregnancy in multiple sclerosis (dated by TCRdb to 2018 to 2020). For context, the study as a whole: Changes in the T cell repertoire over the course of pregnancy were examined in this study in women with multiple sclerosis.

Concerning this clone itself: Its binding antigen is unknown. Base-call qualities are not available, and no considerably larger clone is one nucleotide away.

V is trimmed back by 0 bases and J by 12 bases, and the junction contains 8 bases that no gene match accounts for. The CDR3 starts with the cysteine, ends with the phenylalanine, and has 15 residues. Of the read, only the CDR3 DNA is kept; its 45 bases are in frame from base 1. Reading the germline V gene gives CDR1 MNHNS and CDR2 SASEGT. The library relied on the immunoSEQ multiplex PCR assay. Entries here come from immuneACCESS through TCRdb and include only in-frame sequences with V and J called. Some clones fail to appear in such tables; in the studies checked, an unresolved V gene covers under half of the shortfall, and the cause of the remainder is unknown. This sample has approximately 30,000 clones in its table, and 85% to 90% of those were observed once. The ten largest make up 7.5% to 8.5% of the sample.

The sequence links TRBV6-1 to TRBJ1-6, and TRBD1 matches 7 of the central bases. The receptor was derived from a female donor with multiple sclerosis, enrolled in a pregnancy study. Source: CD8+ T cells from peripheral blood mononuclear cells, taken in the second trimester of pregnancy. For the CDR3, the sequence is CASSEAAGTAQPLHF. The nucleotides are TGTGCCAGCAGTGAAGCTGCCGGGACAGCGCAACCCCTCCACTTT.